This T cell receptor (beta chain) was found in a study of cytomegalovirus exposure and HLA in healthy donors. Study-wide results and limits: TCR beta chains numbering more than 150 were designated cytomegalovirus-associated. The classifier reportedly diagnosed cytomegalovirus status with high specificity and sensitivity. First-cohort TCR clusters tended to co-occur in the 130 or so validation repertoires, a later analysis found.

The donors were part of the validation cohort of 95 to 150 subjects. That cohort was separate from the first cohort, which comprised 500 to 850 subjects. Clones were read by immunoSEQ multiplex PCR, and TCRdb kept only the in-frame ones, dropping some. The sample includes around 300,000 clones, roughly 88% of them seen just once. Comments on this clone: Antigen specificity is unknown.

The material sequenced was PBMCs. The receptor was derived from a woman between 18 and 29 years old in good health and CMV-seronegative.

The CDR3: CASSFLAGAGDEQFF. CDR3 nucleotide sequence: TGCGCCAGCAGCTTCCTGGCGGGAGCAGGTGATGAGCAGTTCTTC. The J gene is TRBJ2-1, the V gene TRBV5-1; 7 bases fit TRBD2. The CDR3 contains 15 residues. Trimming cost V 2 bases and J 8 bases; bases outside gene matches: 10. Per the germline V gene, CDR1 is SGHRS and CDR2 is YFSETQ.